This T cell receptor (beta chain) was identified during a study of cytomegalovirus exposure and HLA in healthy donors. 60 Vbeta and 13 Jbeta primers were used in PCR. Sequenced by immunoSEQ multiplex PCR; TCRdb stores in-frame clones only, minus some. The table lists about 50,000 clones, around three quarters of them singletons, with 7.5% to 8.5% in the top ten. Looked up from germline, CDR1 is SQVTM and CDR2 is ANQGSEA. V lost 5 bases to trimming and J lost 6 bases, with 8 bases between them. There are 12 residues in the CDR3. The sequenced sample was PBMCs. The sequence derives from a man younger than 40 in good health and CMV-seropositive. The rearrangement joins TRBV29-1 to TRBJ2-6; D is undetermined. The CDR3 protein is CSVPGPANVLTF. CDR3 in DNA: TGCAGCGTTCCTGGGCCGGCCAACGTCCTGACTTTC.